Presented here are 21 T cell receptor beta chains from one specimen sequenced in a study of radiation and T cells in renal cell carcinoma. Sequencing was performed with immunoSEQ multiplex PCR; in TCRdb, only in-frame clones are kept and a portion is missing. The sample includes 150,000 or so clones, roughly nine tenths of them seen just once. Time point of the sample: baseline pretreatment blood. Specified treatment: 15 Gy SBRT to primary tumor, nephrectomy 4 weeks later. The source material was blood, sampled from a patient whose treatment included radiotherapy and nephrectomy. The receptors come from a woman aged 70-85 years with renal cell carcinoma.

This chain links TRBV5-1 with TRBJ2-2; D may be TRBD1 or TRBD2 (5 bases each). Germline CDR1 SGHRS, CDR2 YFSETQ. This CDR3 spans 15 amino acids. V lost 4 bases and J lost 3, with 13 bases in between. In DNA form, the CDR3 reads TGCGCCAGCAGCCCCATGGGGGTCGACACCGGGGAGCTGTTTTTT. This translates into CASSPMGVDTGELFF.

This clone was seen only once. The chain recombines TRBV28 with TRBJ1-6; 7 nucleotides line up with TRBD1. The CDR3 spans 14 residues. Germline V gene lookup returns CDR1 MDHEN and CDR2 SYDVKM. After removal of 6 bases from V and 6 bases from J, the junction contained 5 bases not matched to a gene. The CDR3: CASRYRGGNSPLHF. DNA for the CDR3: TGTGCCAGCAGGTACAGGGGAGGTAATTCACCCCTCCACTTT.

The rearrangement links TRBV4-1 to TRBJ2-3; D gene ambiguous. The CDR3 length is 14 residues. V lost 0 bases, J lost 6 bases, and 10 bases lay in between. CDR1 and CDR2 (germline): MGHRA, YSYEKL. The CDR3 region is CASSQEAREDTQYF. In DNA form, the CDR3 reads TGCGCCAGCAGCCAAGAAGCCCGCGAGGATACGCAGTATTTT.

The chain combines TRBV9 with TRBJ2-2, with D perhaps TRBD1 (6 bases). With 2 bases removed from V and 4 bases from J, the gap between germline ends came to 9 bases. This CDR3 contains 14 residues. CDR1 is SGDLS and CDR2 is YYNGEE in the germline V gene. CDR3 region: CASSVTGITGELFF. The CDR3 nucleotides read TGTGCCAGCAGCGTCACAGGGATCACCGGGGAGCTGTTTTTT.

This chain connects TRBV15 to TRBJ2-5; the D is unclear. The end of the DNA fits TRBJ2-7 better, so the J call may be wrong. The CDR3 contains 12 residues. Germline CDR1 is LNHNV and CDR2 is YYDKDF (reference sequence). The CDR3 is CATSTASYEQYF. The CDR3 coding sequence is TGTGCCACCAGCACGGCCTCCTACGAGCAGTACTTC.

V gene TRBV6-5 combines with J gene TRBJ1-1; TRBD1 aligns across 8 bases. Unmatched junction bases numbered 4, after V lost 2 bases and J lost 2 bases. The CDR3 covers 15 residues. Per the germline V gene, CDR1 is MNHEY and CDR2 is SVGAGI. The CDR3 sequence is CASSYPGQVNTEAFF. The CDR3 DNA reads TGTGCCAGCAGTTACCCGGGACAGGTTAACACTGAAGCTTTCTTT.

The rearrangement uses TRBV5-1 and TRBJ1-6; possible D gene TRBD1, 5 bases. Germline loops: CDR1 SGHRS, CDR2 YFSETQ. This CDR3 region has 15 residues. Trimming cost V 5 bases and J 7 bases, with 16 bases left between them. CDR3 in DNA: TGCGCCAGCAGTCGGGGCGCCGTGGGGAATTCACCCCTCCACTTT. The encoded protein is CASSRGAVGNSPLHF.

The rearrangement joins TRBV11-3 to TRBJ1-6; TRBD1 might be the D (5 bases). The CDR3 runs 14 residues. Germline V gene data show CDR1 as SGHNT and CDR2 as YENEEA. The germline V and J ends were trimmed by 5 bases and 8 bases, with 13 bases remaining between them. The CDR3 protein is CASSAGQGDSPLHF. CDR3 sequence (DNA): TGTGCCAGCAGCGCGGGCCAGGGTGATTCACCCCTCCACTTT.

The chain joins TRBV5-8 to TRBJ1-3; the D is unclear. The V end lost 3 bases, the J end lost 0 bases, and 10 bases lay between the germline ends. CDR3 size: 15 residues. Germline V CDR1 and CDR2: SGHTS, YDEGEE. The DNA of the CDR3 is TGTGCCAGCAGCTCCCCCAGGAGCTCTGGAAACACCATATATTTT. Amino acid sequence: CASSSPRSSGNTIYF. The full variable domain, in which reference TRBV5-8 and TRBJ1-3 provide the parts outside the CDR3, is EAGVTQSPTHLIKTRGQQATLRCSPISGHTSVYWYQQALGLGLQFLLWYDEGEERNRGNFPPRFSGRQFPNYSSELNVNALELEDSALYLCASSSPRSSGNTIYFGEGSWLTVV.

V is TRBV6-5 and J is TRBJ2-7, with D possibly matching TRBD2 (5 bases). This CDR3 has 14 amino acids. CDR1 is MNHEY and CDR2 is SVGAGI in the germline V gene. Trimming pared 4 bases from V and 3 bases from J, leaving 13 bases between. CDR3 amino acids: CASSSWTGIYEQYF. CDR3 nucleotides: TGTGCCAGCAGTTCGTGGACGGGAATCTACGAGCAGTACTTC.

The chain recombines TRBV27 with TRBJ1-2; 7 bases align to TRBD1. The CDR3 runs 14 residues. Germline V lookup: CDR1 MNHEY, CDR2 SMNVEV (reference sequence). The junction had 10 bases not matched to a gene; V was cut back by 5 bases and J by 7 bases. CDR3 loop: CASSVVEGAGGYTF. The DNA of the CDR3 is TGTGCCAGCAGTGTTGTTGAGGGGGCTGGTGGCTACACCTTC.

J is TRBJ2-7 and V is TRBV19; 7 bases are shared with TRBD1. V lost 5 bases and J lost 1; bases outside the gene matches: 2. Looked up from germline, CDR1 is LNHDA and CDR2 is SQIVND (reference sequence). The CDR3 spans 13 residues. CDR3 residues: CASSGTVSYEQYF. CDR3 nucleotide sequence: TGTGCCAGTAGTGGGACAGTTTCCTACGAGCAGTACTTC.

The chain uses TRBV11-2 and TRBJ2-4; maybe TRBD2 (6 bases). Looked up from germline, CDR1 is SGHAT and CDR2 is FQNNGV. CDR3 size: 17 residues. With 0 bases removed from V and 5 bases from J, the gap between germline ends came to 17 bases. CDR3 sequence (DNA): TGTGCCAGCAGCTTAGAGCGGGGCTCCATTGACCAAAACATTCAGTACTTC. This sequence encodes CASSLERGSIDQNIQYF.

The rearrangement uses TRBV19 and TRBJ1-1, with unresolved D. Per the germline V gene, CDR1 is LNHDA and CDR2 is SQIVND (reference sequence). V was trimmed by 4 bases and J by 0 bases, leaving 9 bases between them. This CDR3 spans 14 amino acids. CDR3 sequence (DNA): TGTGCCAGTAGTAGGCGGTCAATGAACACTGAAGCTTTCTTT. Its translation: CASSRRSMNTEAFF.

The chain couples TRBV5-4 to TRBJ2-3, with a weak D call TRBD1 (5 bases). The germline V gene encodes CDR1 SGHNT and CDR2 YYREEE (reference sequence). The CDR3 spans 14 residues. The V and J ends lost 2 bases and 6 bases respectively, with 13 bases between them. The CDR3 reads CASSFGTPGDTQYF. The CDR3 DNA is TGTGCCAGCAGCTTCGGCACTCCAGGGGATACGCAGTATTTT.

In its sample, this clone was seen once. This chain uses TRBV5-4 with TRBJ1-2; D unresolved. Trimming removed 4 bases from V and 4 bases from J, with 5 bases in between. The CDR3 totals 11 residues. Germline V CDR1 and CDR2: SGHNT, YYREEE (reference sequence). CDR3 DNA sequence: TGTGCCAGCAGCGGACCCTATGGCTACACCTTC. Its protein is CASSGPYGYTF.

This clone appeared once. The chain employs TRBV30 and TRBJ1-1; D is ambiguous. Germline assignment: CDR1 GTSNPN and CDR2 SVGIG (reference sequence). The CDR3 has 13 amino acids. Trimming pared 0 bases from V and 2 bases from J, leaving 7 bases between. The CDR3 protein is CAWSVNLNTEAFF. CDR3 DNA sequence: TGTGCCTGGAGTGTAAACCTAAACACTGAAGCTTTCTTT.

The chain has TRBV5-8 and TRBJ2-2, with D hard to call. V dropped 2 bases and J dropped 3 bases, with 2 bases sitting between them. This CDR3 comprises 12 residues. In germline, CDR1 is SGHTS, CDR2 YDEGEE. In nucleotides, the CDR3 is TGTGCCAGCAGCTTCGACACCGGGGAGCTGTTTTTT. It encodes CASSFDTGELFF. Together with reference TRBV5-8 and TRBJ2-2, the CDR3 gives the full variable domain: EAGVTQSPTHLIKTRGQQATLRCSPISGHTSVYWYQQALGLGLQFLLWYDEGEERNRGNFPPRFSGRQFPNYSSELNVNALELEDSALYLCASSFDTGELFFGEGSRLTVL.

The chain couples TRBV7-9 to TRBJ1-1; D ambiguous. CDR3 length equals 15 residues. V lost 5 bases and J lost 1, with 14 bases in between. Germline CDR1 reads SEHNR; CDR2 reads FQNEAQ (reference sequence). For the CDR3, the DNA is TGTGCCAGCAGCCCCCCGGCAGGTCGGAACACTGAAGCTTTCTTT. Protein product: CASSPPAGRNTEAFF.

CDR3 sequence reads: CASSRTGATYGYTF. DNA of the CDR3: TGTGCCAGCAGCCGGACAGGGGCTACCTATGGCTACACCTTC. The V gene is TRBV5-4, the J gene TRBJ1-2; 9 bases fit TRBD1. CDR3 length: 14 residues. Germline CDR1 and CDR2: SGHNT and YYREEE (reference sequence). J lost 4 bases, V lost 4 bases, and 5 bases had no gene match.

This sequence joins TRBV29-1 and TRBJ2-5, with TRBD2 matching 10 bases. Germline V gives CDR1 SQVTM, CDR2 ANQGSEA. The junction had 3 bases not matched to a gene; V was cut back by 6 bases and J by 2 bases. The CDR3 has 13 amino acids. CDR3 sequence reads: CSVVTSGQETQYF. DNA of the CDR3: TGCAGCGTAGTGACTAGCGGGCAAGAGACCCAGTACTTC.